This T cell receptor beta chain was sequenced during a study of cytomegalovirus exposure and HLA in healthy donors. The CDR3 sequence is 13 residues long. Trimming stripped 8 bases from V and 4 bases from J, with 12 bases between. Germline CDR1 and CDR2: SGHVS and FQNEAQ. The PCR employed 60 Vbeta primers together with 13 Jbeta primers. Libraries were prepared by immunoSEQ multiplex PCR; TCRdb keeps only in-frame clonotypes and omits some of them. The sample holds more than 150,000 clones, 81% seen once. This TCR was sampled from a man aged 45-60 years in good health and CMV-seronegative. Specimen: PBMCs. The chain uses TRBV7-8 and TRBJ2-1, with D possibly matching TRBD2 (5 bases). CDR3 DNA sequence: TGTGCCAGCCGTCGGGAACTATACAATGAGCAGTTCTTC. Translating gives CASRRELYNEQFF.